The next 14 T cell receptor beta chains were all read from a single sample in a study of CD8+ T cells in alopecia areata. The sample's treatment: oral pan-JAK inhibitor, 5-10 mg twice daily. cDNA prepared by RNA extraction and subsequent reverse transcription served as the template for sequencing. Profiling relied on immunoSEQ multiplex PCR, and the TCRdb table lists in-frame clones only, not all of them. The sample includes around 270,000 clones, about three fifths seen only once; the top ten take about 1.8%. Sequencing was performed on CD4+ T cells sorted from blood, taken at week 24, from a patient treated with tofacitinib. Source of these receptors: a human donor with alopecia areata.

This rearrangement joins TRBV5-1 to TRBJ2-7; the D is unclear. This CDR3 has 15 amino acids. Deletions cut 1 base from V and 4 bases from J, with 15 bases between. Germline V lookup: CDR1 SGHRS, CDR2 YFSETQ. CDR3 protein: CASSLQGPVGYEQYF. In DNA form, the CDR3 reads TGCGCCAGCAGCTTGCAAGGGCCCGTCGGGTACGAGCAGTACTTC.

This chain joins TRBV5-6 and TRBJ2-7; D possibly matches TRBD1 or TRBD2 (5 bases each). V was cut by 4 bases and J by 2 bases, with 19 bases left in between. The CDR3 is 16 residues long. The V gene's germline CDR1 is SGHDT and CDR2 YYEEEE. This CDR3 reads CASSRSRDHRTYEQYF. DNA for the CDR3: TGTGCCAGCAGCCGTTCCCGGGACCACCGAACCTACGAGCAGTACTTC.

The chain joins TRBV7-2 to TRBJ1-6; no definite D call. V was clipped by 4 bases and J by 7 bases, with 5 bases between them. The length of the CDR3 is 12 residues. In germline, CDR1 is SGHTA, CDR2 FQGNSA. The DNA for the CDR3 is TGTGCCAGCAGCTCCCGGAATTCACCCCTCCACTTT. It encodes CASSSRNSPLHF.

This chain joins TRBV27 and TRBJ2-5, with 7 bases aligning to TRBD2. J lost 5 bases, V lost 0 bases, and 9 bases had no gene match. The CDR3 has 16 residues. Germline CDR1 is MNHEY and CDR2 is SMNVEV (reference sequence). CDR3 region: CASSLSVGTTQETQYF. In nucleotides, the CDR3 is TGTGCCAGCAGTTTATCGGTGGGGACTACCCAGGAGACCCAGTACTTC.

This clone has more than one count but fewer than ten. This sequence joins TRBV19 and TRBJ1-6, with 10 bases matching TRBD1. V dropped 11 bases and J dropped 9; count of bases not matched to a gene: 10. CDR1 and CDR2 from the germline V gene are LNHDA and SQIVND (reference sequence). This CDR3 comprises 14 residues. This CDR3 is CAASQGQGISPLHF. The CDR3 nucleotides read TGTGCCGCCAGCCAGGGACAGGGGATTTCACCCCTCCACTTT.

The chain couples TRBV29-1 to TRBJ2-7; D is uncertain. V shed 7 bases and J shed 8 bases, with 27 bases lying between them. Looked up from germline, CDR1 is SQVTM and CDR2 is ANQGSEA. This CDR3 spans 15 amino acids. The CDR3 bases are TGCAGCGGGGCGTGGTATTCAACGAATTCTACGAAGCAGTACTTC. It codes for CSGAWYSTNSTKQYF.

The rearrangement uses TRBV2 and TRBJ2-5, with 9 positions matching TRBD2. Germline CDR1 is SNHLY and CDR2 is FYNNEI. V lost 5 bases to trimming and J lost 3 bases; unmatched junction nucleotides: 4. CDR3 size: 14 residues. The CDR3 sequence is CASSWSSGEETQYF. The CDR3 DNA sequence: TGTGCCAGCAGTTGGTCTAGCGGGGAAGAGACCCAGTACTTC.

CDR3 coding DNA: TGTGCCAGCAGTTTAACCACTGAAGCTTTCTTT. It codes for CASSLTTEAFF. The V and J genes are TRBV28 and TRBJ1-1; D unresolved. Between the trimmed V and J ends, which lost 2 bases and 4 bases, there was a span of 2 bases. The CDR3 runs 11 residues. CDR1 MDHEN and CDR2 SYDVKM come from the germline V gene.

J is TRBJ1-2 and V is TRBV25-1, with a tentative D call TRBD1 (5 bases). Germline CDR1 reads MGHDK; CDR2 reads SYGVNS. CDR3 length: 14 amino acids. The ends were cut back, 8 bases at V and 6 bases at J, with 19 bases in the middle. The CDR3 DNA reads TGTGCCAGCGCTCCCAGTGATATGGGGGATGGCTACACCTTC. Residues: CASAPSDMGDGYTF.

There are a few counts of this clone. V gene TRBV29-1 combines with J gene TRBJ2-7; TRBD1 matches 7 bases. The CDR3 has 13 residues. Germline CDR1 SQVTM, CDR2 ANQGSEA. The V and J ends lost 6 bases and 6 bases, in that order; junction bases with no gene match: 11. In nucleotides, the CDR3 is TGCAGCGTGAGAGACAGGGAGTTTACCGAGCAGTACTTC. Translation: CSVRDREFTEQYF.

The gene calls are TRBV14 and TRBJ1-1; no firm D call. Trimming stripped 4 bases from V and 5 bases from J, with 11 bases between. From germline, CDR1 is SGHDN and CDR2 FVKESK. The CDR3 sequence is 13 residues long. The CDR3 loop is CASSPLPWTEAFF. In DNA, the CDR3 is TGTGCCAGCAGCCCCCTCCCGTGGACTGAAGCTTTCTTT.

This clone was seen a few times. The same CDR3 arises from other DNA sequences in this sample as well. The chain carries TRBV4-3 and TRBJ1-1; D is possibly TRBD1 (5 bases). The CDR3 covers 13 residues. With 0 bases removed from V and 3 bases from J, the gap between germline ends came to 5 bases. The germline CDR1 and CDR2 sequences are LGHNA and YSLEER. The CDR3 DNA is TGCGCCAGCAGCCAAGACAGGGACACTGAAGCTTTCTTT. It translates to CASSQDRDTEAFF.

The chain is built from TRBV30 and TRBJ1-2; tentatively, D is TRBD1 (5 bases). Germline loops: CDR1 GTSNPN, CDR2 SVGIG (reference sequence). The CDR3 sequence is 13 residues long. Deletions cut 2 bases from V and 8 bases from J, with 15 bases between. CDR3 bases: TGTGCCTGGAGTAAAGTGGGGCTCGGAGGCTACACCTTC. Amino acids: CAWSKVGLGGYTF.

V and J are TRBV7-2 and TRBJ2-2, with D hard to call. Per germline, CDR1 SGHTA and CDR2 FQGNSA. The CDR3 covers 16 residues. V gave up 0 bases and J gave up 1 base, with 9 bases separating them. CDR3 nucleotides: TGTGCCAGCAGCTTAGCAAGCACGGTGAACACCGGGGAGCTGTTTTTT. As protein: CASSLASTVNTGELFF.